Following are 30 T cell receptor beta chains from one sample sequenced in a study of a mutant IDH1 vaccine in newly diagnosed glioma. Some clones are missing from TCRdb's copy, which holds only in-frame ones; the method was immunoSEQ multiplex PCR. Of over 40,000 clones in the sample, roughly 79% were seen once. Time point of the sample: week 35, safety follow-up. A 20-mer mutant IDH1 peptide at 300 ug was injected subcutaneously with topical imiquimod. These receptors are not linked to any known antigen. Sequencing used PBMCs, obtained from a glioma patient whose treatment included an IDH1 peptide vaccine. The origin of the receptors is a woman aged 40 to 55 with glioma. Some clones in this sample may be carry-over from other donors' samples.

The chain recombines TRBV4-1 with TRBJ1-2; TRBD1 might be the D (5 bases). CDR1 is MGHRA and CDR2 is YSYEKL in the germline V gene. CDR3 length equals 17 residues. V lost 3 bases to trimming and J lost 8 bases, with 25 bases between them. The CDR3 DNA is TGCGCCAGCAGCCACCTGACGGGGCCTTTGGGATCTGAGGGCTACACCTTC. Protein product: CASSHLTGPLGSEGYTF.

Notes on this clone: A junction end diverges from the germline sequence, so it may reflect a read error. This chain uses TRBV6-5 with TRBJ1-3; 7 nucleotides agree with TRBD1. CDR1 MNHEY and CDR2 SVGAGI come from the germline V gene. The CDR3 covers 15 residues. CDR3 sequence reads: CVSSPRDSESNTIYF. The DNA for the CDR3 is TGTGTCAGCAGTCCCCGGGACAGTGAGTCGAACACCATATATTTT.

By frequency in the sample, this clone is medium-sized (0.01 to 0.1%). The chain uses TRBV25-1 and TRBJ2-1; possibly TRBD1 or TRBD2 for D (5 bases each). The CDR3 is 14 residues long. V was shortened by 4 bases and J by 5 bases, with 12 bases between the two germline ends. Germline CDR1 is MGHDK and CDR2 is SYGVNS. The CDR3 nucleotides are TGTGCCAGCAGTGGCCGGGACCAAGACAATGAGCAGTTCTTC. Encoded protein: CASSGRDQDNEQFF.

In nucleotides, the CDR3 is TGTGCCAGAAAGGGCAAGGAGTATCAGCCCCAGCATTTT. Translating it yields CARKGKEYQPQHF. The J gene is TRBJ1-5, the V gene TRBV25-1; D is ambiguous. Trimming took 9 bases from V and 5 from J, leaving 14 bases between them. Germline CDR1 MGHDK, CDR2 SYGVNS. The CDR3 runs to 13 residues. Full variable domain (missing parts from reference TRBV25-1 and TRBJ1-5): EADIYQTPRYLVIGTGKKITLECSQTMGHDKMYWYQQDPGMELHLIHYSYGVNSTEKGDLSSESTVSRIRTEHFPLTLESARPSHTSQYLCARKGKEYQPQHFGDGTRLSIL.

This clone was detected only a few times. The CDR3 sequence is CASRGKVVNTEAFF. CDR3 DNA sequence: TGCGCCAGCAGGGGGAAGGTAGTGAACACTGAAGCTTTCTTT. J is TRBJ1-1 and V is TRBV5-1; D remains ambiguous. CDR3 length: 14 amino acids. From germline, CDR1 is SGHRS and CDR2 YFSETQ. V was clipped by 5 bases and J by 0 bases, with 11 bases between them.

V usage is TRBV2 and J usage is TRBJ2-1, with D uncertain. The germline V gene has CDR1 SNHLY and CDR2 FYNNEI. V was pared by 3 bases and J by 7 bases, with 13 bases between. The CDR3 has 14 amino acids. CDR3 coding DNA: TGTGCCAGCAGTGATTTTGTGGACGAGAATGAGCAGTTCTTC. Its translation: CASSDFVDENEQFF. Using reference TRBV2 and TRBJ2-1 for the parts outside the CDR3, the full variable domain is EPEVTQTPSHQVTQMGQEVILRCVPISNHLYFYWYRQILGQKVEFLVSFYNNEISEKSEIFDDQFSVERPDGSNFTLKIRSTKLEDSAMYFCASSDFVDENEQFFGPGTRLTVL.

This clone came up once. This chain uses TRBV5-1 with TRBJ2-7; D ambiguous. Germline V lookup: CDR1 SGHRS, CDR2 YFSETQ. This CDR3 contains 13 residues. The V end was cut by 4 bases, the J end by 3 bases, with 11 bases between. The CDR3 DNA sequence: TGCGCCAGCAGCCAAACAAGGAACTACGAGCAGTACTTC. Translation: CASSQTRNYEQYF.

This clone turned up a few times. The gene calls are TRBV5-6 and TRBJ1-5; D not resolved. With 4 bases removed from V and 7 bases from J, the gap between germline ends came to 9 bases. Germline-derived CDR1 and CDR2 are SGHDT and YYEEEE. There are 12 residues in the CDR3. CDR3 nucleotide sequence: TGTGCCAGCAGCAGACGGAGCCAGCCCCAGCATTTT. It codes for CASSRRSQPQHF.

This rearrangement joins TRBV4-1 to TRBJ2-7, with 8 bases aligning to TRBD2. Germline assignment: CDR1 MGHRA and CDR2 YSYEKL. There are 17 residues in the CDR3. The trim removed 1 base at V and 2 bases at J, leaving 10 bases unmatched. The CDR3 region has the DNA TGCGCCAGCAGCCAAGTAGGGCTAGCGGGTTCGACCTACGAGCAGTACTTC. Translating it yields CASSQVGLAGSTYEQYF.

This chain connects TRBV18 to TRBJ1-4; 9 bases agree with TRBD1. CDR3 length: 17 amino acids. Germline V gene data show CDR1 as KGHSH and CDR2 as LQKENI. V was clipped by 1 base and J by 10 bases; unmatched bases: 13. CDR3 sequence: CASSPRLLQGAAGKLFF. The CDR3 DNA is TGTGCCAGCTCACCACGACTTTTACAGGGGGCCGCCGGAAAACTGTTTTTT.

The rearrangement links TRBV11-3 to TRBJ1-1, with D possibly TRBD1 on 5 matching bases. This CDR3 region has 13 residues. With 0 bases removed from V and 3 bases from J, the gap between germline ends came to 5 bases. Looked up from germline, CDR1 is SGHNT and CDR2 is YENEEA. Here the CDR3 reads CASSLEQDTEAFF. The CDR3 bases are TGTGCCAGCAGCTTAGAACAGGACACTGAAGCTTTCTTT.

The chain links TRBV28 to TRBJ1-1, with no clear D. The CDR3 extends over 14 amino acids. Trimming shortened V by 10 bases and J by 1 base, and 16 bases separated the two germline ends. In germline, CDR1 is MDHEN, CDR2 SYDVKM. In nucleotides, the CDR3 is TGTGCCACTACCCGGCGGTCGACGAACACTGAAGCTTTCTTT. It translates to CATTRRSTNTEAFF. The full variable domain, rest sourced from reference TRBV28 and TRBJ1-1, is DVKVTQSSRYLVKRTGEKVFLECVQDMDHENMFWYRQDPGLGLRLIYFSYDVKMKEKGDIPEGYSVSREKKERFSLILESASTNQTSMYLCATTRRSTNTEAFFGQGTRLTVV.

The chain has TRBV5-1 and TRBJ2-7; perhaps TRBD2 as D (5 bases). The CDR3 totals 13 residues. Trimming took off 7 bases at V and 2 bases at J, with 13 bases between the two ends. Germline lookup yields CDR1 SGHRS and CDR2 YFSETQ. The CDR3 is CASGSGVPYEQYF. DNA of the CDR3: TGCGCCAGCGGTTCCGGGGTCCCCTACGAGCAGTACTTC.

In this sample, this clone turned up a few times. The chain uses TRBV18 and TRBJ1-1, with 7 bases fitting TRBD1. V was clipped by 3 bases and J by 8 bases; unmatched bases: 18. The germline V gene encodes CDR1 KGHSH and CDR2 LQKENI. This CDR3 is 17 amino acids long. CDR3 sequence: CASSPQGPGTAWSEAFF. Written as DNA, the CDR3 is TGTGCCAGCTCACCCCAGGGCCCCGGGACAGCTTGGTCGGAAGCTTTCTTT. The whole variable domain, filled in from reference TRBV18 and TRBJ1-1, reads NAGVMQNPRHLVRRRGQEARLRCSPMKGHSHVYWYRQLPEEGLKFMVYLQKENIIDESGMPKERFSAEFPKEGPSILRIQQVVRGDSAAYFCASSPQGPGTAWSEAFFGQGTRLTVV.

The chain uses TRBV6-1 and TRBJ2-5; 8 bases align to TRBD1. This CDR3 spans 17 amino acids. Looked up from germline, CDR1 is MNHNS and CDR2 is SASEGT. V dropped 4 bases and J dropped 2; count of bases not matched to a gene: 12. In nucleotides, the CDR3 is TGTGCCAGCAGTGCGGCCCCCGGACAGGGAGTTCAAGAGACCCAGTACTTC. Translation gives CASSAAPGQGVQETQYF.

The gene calls are TRBV2 and TRBJ2-5; D may be TRBD2 (6 bases). The CDR3 is 10 residues long. Germline loops: CDR1 SNHLY, CDR2 FYNNEI. Trimming took off 8 bases at V and 5 bases at J, with 6 bases between the two ends. The CDR3 spells CASAGETQYF. For the CDR3, the DNA is TGTGCCAGCGCGGGGGAGACCCAGTACTTC. The whole variable domain, filled in from reference TRBV2 and TRBJ2-5, reads EPEVTQTPSHQVTQMGQEVILRCVPISNHLYFYWYRQILGQKVEFLVSFYNNEISEKSEIFDDQFSVERPDGSNFTLKIRSTKLEDSAMYFCASAGETQYFGPGTRLLVL.

This clone appeared once. V and J are TRBV7-6 and TRBJ2-5; D is ambiguous. This CDR3 comprises 12 residues. V was cut by 5 bases and J by 5 bases, with 9 bases left in between. Germline assignment: CDR1 SGHVS and CDR2 FNYEAQ. Here the CDR3 reads CASSPLAETQYF. DNA for the CDR3: TGTGCCAGCAGCCCTCTCGCGGAGACCCAGTACTTC. The full variable domain, rest sourced from reference TRBV7-6 and TRBJ2-5, is GAGVSQSPRYKVTKRGQDVALRCDPISGHVSLYWYRQALGQGPEFLTYFNYEAQQDKSGLPNDRFSAERPEGSISTLTIQRTEQRDSAMYRCASSPLAETQYFGPGTRLLVL.

The rearrangement uses TRBV6-5 and TRBJ1-4, with 8 bases fitting TRBD1. This CDR3 comprises 14 residues. The V gene's germline CDR1 is MNHEY and CDR2 SVGAGI. Trimming at V came to 3 bases and at J to 8 bases, leaving 5 bases not matched to a gene. CDR3 sequence: CASSYQGAGEKLFF. The CDR3 nucleotides are TGTGCCAGCAGTTATCAGGGGGCTGGAGAAAAACTGTTTTTT.

This clone is medium-sized (0.01 to 0.1%) by share. The chain recombines TRBV2 with TRBJ1-2, with D possibly being TRBD1 (5 bases). The CDR3 length is 13 residues. Germline assignment: CDR1 SNHLY and CDR2 FYNNEI. Between the trimmed V and J ends, which lost 7 bases and 4 bases, there was a span of 13 bases. The CDR3 sequence is CASNRDAGYGYTF. In nucleotides, the CDR3 is TGTGCCAGCAACCGGGACGCAGGCTATGGCTACACCTTC.

V gene TRBV5-6 combines with J gene TRBJ1-2; D unresolved. CDR3 length equals 12 residues. With 4 bases removed from V and 7 bases from J, the gap between germline ends came to 11 bases. Germline V CDR1 and CDR2: SGHDT, YYEEEE. As DNA, the CDR3 is TGTGCCAGCAGCGGGCTAAGTGGTGGCTACACCTTC. Its translation is CASSGLSGGYTF.

The chain has TRBV28 and TRBJ1-1, with a possible D match to TRBD1 (5 bases). Germline CDR1 is MDHEN and CDR2 is SYDVKM. The CDR3 extends over 15 amino acids. Trimming removed 3 bases from V and 7 bases from J, with 18 bases in between. This CDR3 is CASSLWDGEEYEAFF. DNA of the CDR3: TGTGCCAGCAGTTTGTGGGACGGCGAGGAGTATGAAGCTTTCTTT.

The CDR3: CASSLTTTGELFF. The DNA for the CDR3 is TGTGCCAGCAGTTTAACTACCACCGGGGAGCTGTTTTTT. V and J are TRBV28 and TRBJ2-2; D remains unclear. CDR1 MDHEN and CDR2 SYDVKM come from the germline V gene. Trimming shortened V by 2 bases and J by 4 bases, and 5 bases separated the two germline ends. The CDR3 has 13 residues.

The CDR3 DNA reads as TGTGCCAGCAGCCCAACTAGCGGGGGGGCACGAGATACGCAGTATTTT. Translated: CASSPTSGGARDTQYF. The chain couples TRBV4-2 to TRBJ2-3; 13 positions match TRBD2. Unmatched junction bases numbered 6, after V lost 4 bases and J lost 5 bases. Germline CDR1 and CDR2: LGHNA and YNFKEQ. The CDR3 consists of 16 residues.

V is TRBV7-2 and J is TRBJ1-2; no clear D gene. The V gene's germline CDR1 is SGHTA and CDR2 FQGNSA. V lost 2 bases and J 4 bases, leaving 11 bases between the germline ends. This CDR3 spans 14 amino acids. CDR3 in amino acids: CASSLRRQIYGYTF. CDR3 sequence (DNA): TGTGCCAGCAGCTTAAGGAGGCAGATCTATGGCTACACCTTC.

The CDR3 nucleotides read TGTGCCAGCAGCCAAGATGGAGGGGCAGATAGAGGCTACACCTTC. It translates to CASSQDGGADRGYTF. The rearrangement uses TRBV4-2 and TRBJ1-2; D possibly corresponds to TRBD1 (5 bases). The CDR3 runs to 15 residues. V was trimmed by 0 bases and J by 8 bases, leaving 16 bases between them. Germline CDR1 LGHNA, CDR2 YNFKEQ.

V is TRBV4-2 and J is TRBJ2-7; D gene unclear. Germline values: CDR1 LGHNA, CDR2 YNFKEQ. The CDR3 runs 13 residues. The V end was cut by 0 bases, the J end by 5 bases, with 8 bases between. CDR3 coding DNA: TGTGCCAGCAGCCAAGAGAACGCGGACGAGCAGTACTTC. This codes for CASSQENADEQYF.

The rearrangement joins TRBV4-3 to TRBJ1-2; D remains ambiguous. Trimming took off 0 bases at V and 0 bases at J, with 11 bases between the two ends. Germline lookup yields CDR1 LGHNA and CDR2 YSLEER. This CDR3 comprises 16 residues. The CDR3 DNA reads as TGCGCCAGCAGCCAAGATAAGGGTAGGGCTAACTATGGCTACACCTTC. Translation: CASSQDKGRANYGYTF.

V usage is TRBV6-5 and J usage is TRBJ2-5; D is possibly TRBD1 or TRBD2 (6 bases each). This CDR3 has 15 amino acids. The germline CDR1 and CDR2 sequences are MNHEY and SVGAGI. The germline V and J ends were trimmed by 4 bases and 7 bases, with 19 bases remaining between them. This chain's CDR3 is CASSFTSRGRGTQYF. In DNA, the CDR3 is TGTGCCAGCAGTTTTACGAGTCGGGGGCGCGGGACCCAGTACTTC.

V gene TRBV7-2 combines with J gene TRBJ1-3; no firm D call. CDR1 is SGHTA, CDR2 FQGNSA, per germline. V was cut by 3 bases and J by 4 bases, with 4 bases left in between. This CDR3 is 12 amino acids long. The CDR3 protein is CASSFPGNTIYF. The CDR3 region has the DNA TGTGCCAGCAGCTTTCCCGGAAACACCATATATTTT. The variable domain in full, completed from reference TRBV7-2 and TRBJ1-3, reads GAGVSQSPSNKVTEKGKDVELRCDPISGHTALYWYRQSLGQGLEFLIYFQGNSAPDKSGLPSDRFSAERTGGSVSTLTIQRTQQEDSAVYLCASSFPGNTIYFGEGSWLTVV.

The chain has TRBV5-1 and TRBJ1-2; 7 positions match TRBD1. The CDR3 has 17 residues. Looked up from germline, CDR1 is SGHRS and CDR2 is YFSETQ. After removal of 2 bases from V and 5 bases from J, the junction contained 15 bases not matched to a gene. The CDR3 bases are TGCGCCAGCAGCTTAACGGACAGGTCCTCTCGTGTTTATGGCTACACCTTC. It specifies CASSLTDRSSRVYGYTF.